The T cell receptor beta chain described here comes from a study of blood T cell repertoires in COVID-19. The data were produced by immunoSEQ multiplex PCR, yet TCRdb's version contains in-frame clones alone and is incomplete. The sample lists roughly 200,000 clones, 81% occurring once. The germline V gene encodes CDR1 SEHNR and CDR2 FQNEAQ (reference sequence). This CDR3 is built from 11 residues. V gave up 5 bases and J gave up 5 bases, with 7 bases separating them. J is TRBJ2-7 and V is TRBV7-9, with D perhaps TRBD1 (5 bases). The sequence derives from a woman aged 80 or over with acute or convalescent COVID-19. Input material: peripheral blood. The CDR3 nucleotides read TGTGCCAGCAGCCCAGGGAACGAGCAGTACTTC. It codes for CASSPGNEQYF.